Below, 32 T cell receptor beta chains from the same sample are listed, as sequenced in a study of blood T cell repertoires in COVID-19 (dated by TCRdb to about 2020). To prepare the library, the immunoSEQ multiplex PCR assay was applied. TCRdb limited this immuneACCESS table to in-frame rearrangements with V and J called. A share of clones is missing; checked studies link under half to unresolved V genes, and the rest is unexplained. The table for this sample lists under 300,000 clones; 82% of them were counted only once. 9.5% to 15% of the sample lies in the top ten. The sequenced sample consisted of peripheral blood. Receptor source: a woman aged 60-70 years with active or convalescent COVID-19.

V gene TRBV3-1 (or the pseudogene TRBV3-2) combines with J gene TRBJ1-6; no reliable D call. Trimming left V 8 bases short and J 2 bases short, with 7 bases between. Looked up from germline, CDR1 is LGHDT and CDR2 is YNNKEL (reference sequence). This CDR3 region has 13 residues. This CDR3 is CASRSAYNSPLHF. DNA for the CDR3: TGTGCCAGCCGAAGCGCCTATAATTCACCCCTCCACTTT.

Here the CDR3 reads CASSPSGGGTDTQYF. DNA for the CDR3: TGTGCCAGCAGCCCGAGCGGGGGGGGCACAGATACGCAGTATTTT. V is TRBV9 and J is TRBJ2-3, with 10 nucleotides matching TRBD2. CDR3 size: 15 residues. Germline V gene sequence: CDR1 SGDLS, CDR2 YYNGEE. V dropped 4 bases and J dropped 1; count of bases not matched to a gene: 3.

The rearrangement uses TRBV9 and TRBJ1-5; D not resolved. The germline V gene encodes CDR1 SGDLS and CDR2 YYNGEE. The V and J ends lost 1 base and 0 bases respectively, with 8 bases between them. The CDR3 length is 15 residues. The CDR3 spells CASSVSAVSNQPQHF. In DNA, the CDR3 is TGTGCCAGCAGCGTATCCGCAGTTAGCAATCAGCCCCAGCATTTT.

The chain is built from TRBV13 and TRBJ2-5, with 9 bases identical to TRBD2. V dropped 5 bases and J dropped 0; count of bases not matched to a gene: 4. The CDR3 runs to 15 residues. CDR1 and CDR2 from the germline V gene are PRHDT and FYEKMQ (reference sequence). The CDR3 sequence is CASSALAGDQETQYF. The DNA of the CDR3 is TGTGCCAGCAGCGCTTTAGCGGGGGACCAAGAGACCCAGTACTTC.

The chain uses TRBV27 and TRBJ1-5, with TRBD1 identical over 8 bases. This CDR3 contains 19 residues. V gave up 6 bases and J gave up 2 bases; unmatched junction bases: 18. The germline V gene encodes CDR1 MNHEY and CDR2 SMNVEV (reference sequence). The CDR3 region is CASRSRGRGQTIGNQPQHF. CDR3 in DNA: TGTGCCAGCAGATCCCGGGGCAGGGGGCAAACAATTGGCAATCAGCCCCAGCATTTT.

V usage is TRBV18 and J usage is TRBJ1-1, with TRBD1 matching 8 bases. Trimming removed 2 bases from V and 5 bases from J; junction bases left unmatched: 16. There are 18 residues in the CDR3. CDR1 is KGHSH and CDR2 is LQKENI in the germline V gene. Written as DNA, the CDR3 is TGTGCCAGCTCACCAATACTCTCGAATCAGGGGGCGGGAACTGAAGCTTTCTTT. Its translation: CASSPILSNQGAGTEAFF.

The genes are TRBV19 and TRBJ1-2; D gene ambiguous. Between the trimmed V and J ends, which lost 2 bases and 3 bases, there was a span of 13 bases. Germline-derived CDR1 and CDR2 are LNHDA and SQIVND (reference sequence). The CDR3 sequence is 15 residues long. The CDR3: CASSIWEGTDYGYTF. CDR3 nucleotides: TGTGCCAGTAGTATATGGGAGGGTACGGACTATGGCTACACCTTC.

The chain combines TRBV30 with TRBJ2-3; D gene uncertain. Looked up from germline, CDR1 is GTSNPN and CDR2 is SVGIG (reference sequence). The CDR3 sequence is 15 residues long. The ends were cut back, 0 bases at V and 1 base at J, with 11 bases in the middle. The CDR3 protein is CAWSVRELRTDTQYF. DNA for the CDR3: TGTGCCTGGAGTGTACGAGAGCTCCGCACAGATACGCAGTATTTT.

The chain joins TRBV7-9 to TRBJ1-5; possibly TRBD1 for D (5 bases). Trimming left V 5 bases short and J 5 bases short, with 10 bases between. Germline V CDR1 and CDR2: SEHNR, FQNEAQ (reference sequence). This CDR3 is 13 amino acids long. DNA of the CDR3: TGTGCCAGCAGCCCACAAGGGGATCAGCCCCAGCATTTT. Translating it yields CASSPQGDQPQHF.

At least ten counts were recorded for this clone. The chain combines TRBV7-2 with TRBJ2-5; 9 bases align to TRBD2. The germline V gene encodes CDR1 SGHTA and CDR2 FQGNSA. The CDR3 length is 16 residues. Germline trimming cut 5 bases from V and 2 bases from J; bases unmatched to any gene: 9. CDR3 loop: CASSRGAAGGQETQYF. CDR3 DNA sequence: TGTGCCAGCAGCCGTGGGGCTGCGGGGGGGCAAGAGACCCAGTACTTC.

The genes are TRBV19 and TRBJ1-2, with TRBD1 as a possible D gene (6 bases). Germline CDR1 and CDR2: LNHDA and SQIVND (reference sequence). The CDR3 extends over 16 amino acids. V shed 3 bases and J shed 12 bases, with 26 bases lying between them. The CDR3 loop is CASSIPGQMPPRLDTF. The CDR3 coding sequence is TGTGCCAGTAGTATCCCAGGACAGATGCCACCCCGCTTGGACACCTTC. The variable domain in full, completed from reference TRBV19 and TRBJ1-2, reads DGGITQSPKYLFRKEGQNVTLSCEQNLNHDAMYWYRQDPGQGLRLIYYSQIVNDFQKGDIAEGYSVSREKKESFPLTVTSAQKNPTAFYLCASSIPGQMPPRLDTFGSGTRLTVV.

V usage is TRBV6-5 and J usage is TRBJ1-5; TRBD1 matches at 8 bases. The V gene's germline CDR1 is MNHEY and CDR2 SVGAGI. V trimming: 6 bases; J trimming: 0 bases; junction bases outside the gene matches: 4. This CDR3 has 15 residues. CDR3 sequence (DNA): TGTGCCAGCAGGAGACAGGGGAATAGCAATCAGCCCCAGCATTTT. It yields the protein CASRRQGNSNQPQHF.

The chain carries TRBV10-1 and TRBJ2-2; 9 bases are shared with TRBD2. Germline CDR1 WNHNN, CDR2 SYGVQD (reference sequence). V dropped 4 bases and J dropped 7; count of bases not matched to a gene: 10. This CDR3 is 16 amino acids long. CDR3 residues: CASSASSGAPSGELFF. The CDR3 region has the DNA TGCGCCAGCAGTGCGTCTAGCGGGGCTCCCAGCGGGGAGCTGTTTTTT.

DNA for the CDR3: TGTGCCAGCAGTGAATATAGCAGAGCGGGAAACACCATATATTTT. Its protein is CASSEYSRAGNTIYF. This sequence joins TRBV25-1 and TRBJ1-3; D is uncertain. Trimming removed 0 bases at V and 4 bases at J, with 10 bases between. The CDR3 runs to 15 residues. Germline V lookup: CDR1 MGHDK, CDR2 SYGVNS. Looking up the rest from reference TRBV25-1 and TRBJ1-3 gives the full variable domain: EADIYQTPRYLVIGTGKKITLECSQTMGHDKMYWYQQDPGMELHLIHYSYGVNSTEKGDLSSESTVSRIRTEHFPLTLESARPSHTSQYLCASSEYSRAGNTIYFGEGSWLTVV.

The V call is TRBV3-1 (or the pseudogene TRBV3-2), the J call TRBJ2-7, with TRBD1 as a possible D gene (6 bases). The ends were cut back, 1 base at V and 5 bases at J, with 15 bases in the middle. Germline V CDR1 and CDR2: LGHDT, YNNKEL (reference sequence). There are 15 residues in the CDR3. As DNA, the CDR3 is TGTGCCAGCAGCCAAGGCCCGACAGGTTTCGACGAGCAGTACTTC. It yields the protein CASSQGPTGFDEQYF.

The chain links TRBV15 to TRBJ2-1; tentative D call: TRBD2 (5 bases). V was cut by 1 base and J by 10 bases, with 8 bases left in between. The CDR3 runs to 12 residues. The V gene's germline CDR1 is LNHNV and CDR2 YYDKDF (reference sequence). CDR3 amino acids: CATSRARAEQFF. The CDR3 nucleotides read TGTGCCACCAGCAGAGCGAGGGCCGAGCAGTTCTTC.

The chain employs TRBV6-5 and TRBJ1-3; D is possibly TRBD1 (5 bases). Trimming stripped 8 bases from V and 0 bases from J, with 8 bases between. Germline values: CDR1 MNHEY, CDR2 SVGAGI. The CDR3 totals 13 residues. The CDR3 coding sequence is TGTGCCAGCCAGGGATACTCTGGAAACACCATATATTTT. Its translation is CASQGYSGNTIYF.

The chain is built from TRBV6-6 and TRBJ1-5, with D perhaps TRBD1 (5 bases). This CDR3 contains 14 residues. Between the trimmed V and J ends, which lost 6 bases and 6 bases, there was a span of 15 bases. Germline lookup yields CDR1 MNHNY and CDR2 SVGAGI (reference sequence). CDR3 region: CASSLGGVFQPQHF. CDR3 nucleotide sequence: TGTGCCAGCAGCTTGGGAGGGGTTTTTCAGCCCCAGCATTTT.

The gene calls are TRBV7-3 and TRBJ2-1; D gene uncertain. In germline, CDR1 is SGHTA, CDR2 FQGTGA. Trimming stripped 5 bases from V and 4 bases from J, with 9 bases between. CDR3 length equals 13 residues. This chain's CDR3 is CASSATQYNEQFF. CDR3 nucleotide sequence: TGTGCCAGCAGCGCTACACAGTACAATGAGCAGTTCTTC.

The rearrangement joins TRBV25-1 to TRBJ1-2; 11 nucleotides line up with TRBD1. J gave up 5 bases and V 4 bases, and 3 bases lay outside the gene matches. The CDR3 length is 14 residues. Germline CDR1 MGHDK, CDR2 SYGVNS. This chain's CDR3 is CASSVGTGGYGYTF. CDR3 DNA sequence: TGTGCCAGCAGTGTCGGGACAGGGGGTTATGGCTACACCTTC.

Only a few counts were recorded for this clone. V usage is TRBV2 and J usage is TRBJ2-3; D is perhaps TRBD1 (7 bases). This CDR3 spans 13 amino acids. Germline values: CDR1 SNHLY, CDR2 FYNNEI. Trimming left V 9 bases short and J 1 base short, with 11 bases between. CDR3 amino acids: CAREGTGTDTQYF. The CDR3 nucleotides are TGTGCCAGGGAGGGGACAGGCACAGATACGCAGTATTTT.

The chain carries TRBV18 and TRBJ1-5, with D possibly matching TRBD1 (6 bases). V was clipped by 3 bases and J by 0 bases, with 15 bases between them. This CDR3 spans 17 amino acids. Germline loops: CDR1 KGHSH, CDR2 LQKENI. The DNA of the CDR3 is TGTGCCAGCTCACCTCCCGGGACACTGAATAGCAATCAGCCCCAGCATTTT. It yields the protein CASSPPGTLNSNQPQHF.

V and J are TRBV30 and TRBJ2-1, with TRBD2 identical over 11 bases. The CDR3 spans 14 residues. Trimming removed 4 bases from V and 5 bases from J; junction bases left unmatched: 4. The germline V gene has CDR1 GTSNPN and CDR2 SVGIG (reference sequence). Here the CDR3 reads CAWNLAGGHNEQFF. CDR3 DNA: TGTGCCTGGAATCTAGCGGGGGGACACAATGAGCAGTTCTTC.

In regard to this clone: This sample includes further DNA sequences coding for the same CDR3. The chain is built from TRBV5-1 and TRBJ2-1, with 7 nucleotides matching TRBD1. The V gene's germline CDR1 is SGHRS and CDR2 YFSETQ. This CDR3 region has 14 residues. V was clipped by 3 bases and J by 1 base; unmatched bases: 1. The CDR3 DNA follows: TGCGCCAGCAGCTCAGGGGGTTCCTACAATGAGCAGTTCTTC. Protein product: CASSSGGSYNEQFF.

The chain recombines TRBV27 with TRBJ1-2; a weak D match, TRBD1 (6 bases). Germline V gene data show CDR1 as MNHEY and CDR2 as SMNVEV (reference sequence). CDR3 length equals 15 residues. V dropped 5 bases and J dropped 1 base, with 14 bases sitting between them. The CDR3 region is CASSRTGSGNYGYTF. The CDR3 nucleotides are TGTGCCAGCAGTCGAACAGGGTCTGGTAACTATGGCTACACCTTC.

The sample holds a few counts of this clone. The gene calls are TRBV5-1 and TRBJ1-1; D ambiguous. The CDR3 sequence is 13 residues long. The V end lost 4 bases, the J end lost 7 bases, and 14 bases lay between the germline ends. Germline loops: CDR1 SGHRS, CDR2 YFSETQ. The CDR3 nucleotides are TGCGCCAGCAGCCCCGTCGGGGAAGGTGAAGCTTTCTTT. This translates into CASSPVGEGEAFF.

This clone was picked up one time. The chain combines TRBV9 with TRBJ1-6, with D perhaps TRBD1 (5 bases). The CDR3 is 13 amino acids. Trimming pared 3 bases from V and 8 bases from J, leaving 9 bases between. The V gene's germline CDR1 is SGDLS and CDR2 YYNGEE. The CDR3 region is CASSEGYYSPLHF. CDR3 nucleotide sequence: TGTGCCAGCAGCGAGGGGTACTATTCACCCCTCCACTTT.

The chain employs TRBV18 and TRBJ2-7, with 7 bases lining up with TRBD2. Germline V lookup: CDR1 KGHSH, CDR2 LQKENI. CDR3 size: 14 residues. V trimming: 3 bases; J trimming: 4 bases; junction bases outside the gene matches: 6. CDR3 DNA: TGTGCCAGCTCACCCCCTGGGAGGGTTTACGAGCAGTACTTC. This encodes CASSPPGRVYEQYF. Variable domain in full (rest from reference TRBV18 and TRBJ2-7): NAGVMQNPRHLVRRRGQEARLRCSPMKGHSHVYWYRQLPEEGLKFMVYLQKENIIDESGMPKERFSAEFPKEGPSILRIQQVVRGDSAAYFCASSPPGRVYEQYFGPGTRLTVT.

J is TRBJ2-3 and V is TRBV6-1; no clear D gene. V lost 1 base, J lost 0 bases, and 5 bases lay in between. CDR3 length: 14 amino acids. Germline CDR1 is MNHNS and CDR2 is SASEGT. The CDR3 DNA follows: TGTGCCAGCAGTGAAGGAGGCAGCACAGATACGCAGTATTTT. Protein product: CASSEGGSTDTQYF.

The chain carries TRBV9 and TRBJ1-1, with a tentative D call TRBD1 (6 bases). The CDR3 contains 16 residues. Germline V lookup: CDR1 SGDLS, CDR2 YYNGEE. The V end was cut by 4 bases, the J end by 0 bases, with 16 bases between. The CDR3 region has the DNA TGTGCCAGCAGCCCGACAGGTCTCTACATGAACACTGAAGCTTTCTTT. Translation: CASSPTGLYMNTEAFF.

The V call is TRBV6-6, the J call TRBJ2-7; D may be TRBD1 (6 bases). Germline CDR1 is MNHNY and CDR2 is SVGAGI (reference sequence). This CDR3 region has 12 residues. The germline V and J ends were trimmed by 3 bases and 4 bases, with 7 bases remaining between them. The CDR3 sequence: CASSYQGYEQYF. The CDR3 region has the DNA TGTGCCAGCAGTTATCAGGGGTACGAGCAGTACTTC.

The chain combines TRBV7-9 with TRBJ1-4; 7 nucleotides align to TRBD1. This CDR3 is 17 amino acids long. Germline V gene data show CDR1 as SEHNR and CDR2 as FQNEAQ (reference sequence). V lost 2 bases, J lost 2 bases, and 8 bases stayed unmatched. CDR3: CASSLRDLQGTNEKLFF. Here the CDR3 DNA reads TGTGCCAGCAGCTTACGGGACTTACAGGGGACTAATGAAAAACTGTTTTTT.